This T cell receptor beta chain was captured by sequencing in a study of glioma-infiltrating T cells after dendritic cell vaccination. The CDR3 is made up of 12 amino acids. Trimming removed 3 bases from V and 1 base from J, with 5 bases in between. CDR1 and CDR2 (germline): GTSNPN, SVGIG (reference sequence). A note on this clone: Different DNA sequences within this sample yield the same CDR3.

Amplification used 60 V beta primers and 13 J beta primers. This table comes from immunoSEQ multiplex PCR, and its TCRdb copy is limited to in-frame clones, with some not included. The sample contains some 38,000 clones, 70% to 85% of which appear only once. The TCR was taken from a human donor with glioblastoma. V usage is TRBV30 and J usage is TRBJ2-3; the D is unclear. Here the sequenced sample was blood, taken before dendritic cell vaccination. The DNA of the CDR3 is TGTGCCTGGAGGCTAGGCACAGATACGCAGTATTTT. This gives the protein CAWRLGTDTQYF.